Presented here are 30 T cell receptor beta chains from one specimen sequenced in a study of graft-versus-host responses after intestinal transplantation. The antigens these receptors bind are not known. Sequencing used immunoSEQ multiplex PCR; TCRdb keeps in-frame clones, though not all of them. There are tens of thousands of clones in the sample; 84% occur only once, and roughly 0.4% lies in the top ten. The sample was unstimulated CD4+ T cells sorted from spleen or lymph node cells, taken before transplant. Receptors were obtained from a human donor who was the organ donor for an intestinal transplant.

The genes are TRBV19 and TRBJ2-3, with TRBD2 matching 8 bases. V was pared by 4 bases and J by 1 base, with 10 bases of the junction left unmatched. Germline V lookup: CDR1 LNHDA, CDR2 SQIVND (reference sequence). The CDR3 runs 17 residues. The CDR3 loop reads CASSRSLAAGGTDTQYF. DNA for the CDR3: TGTGCCAGTAGTAGATCACTAGCGGCAGGGGGCACAGATACGCAGTATTTT.

This clone was counted only a few times. The CDR3 sequence: CASSPRTSGETQYF. In DNA form, the CDR3 reads TGTGCCAGCTCACCCCGGACTAGCGGGGAGACCCAGTACTTC. This chain links TRBV18 with TRBJ2-5; the match to TRBD2 covers 11 bases. This CDR3 is built from 14 residues. Germline-derived CDR1 and CDR2 are KGHSH and LQKENI. V trimming: 3 bases; J trimming: 5 bases; junction bases outside the gene matches: 2.

This clone was counted once. This sequence joins TRBV4-1 and TRBJ1-1, with 9 bases lining up with TRBD1. The CDR3 is 16 amino acids. Per germline, CDR1 MGHRA and CDR2 YSYEKL. Trimming at V came to 4 bases and at J to 7 bases, leaving 13 bases not matched to a gene. In nucleotides, the CDR3 is TGCGCCAGCAGCCCCCGAACTCCGGACAGGGGCGGTGAAGCTTTCTTT. This encodes CASSPRTPDRGGEAFF.

The chain has TRBV19 and TRBJ2-5, with 11 bases aligning to TRBD2. The germline CDR1 and CDR2 sequences are LNHDA and SQIVND (reference sequence). The trim removed 6 bases at V and 4 bases at J, leaving 10 bases unmatched. This CDR3 is 16 amino acids long. The CDR3 reads CASSRRLAGQGETQYF. The CDR3 DNA sequence: TGTGCCAGTAGCCGCCGACTAGCGGGGCAGGGAGAGACCCAGTACTTC.

The rearrangement joins TRBV5-1 to TRBJ1-2; 7 bases line up with TRBD1. This CDR3 has 17 amino acids. J gave up 7 bases and V 4 bases, and 19 bases lay outside the gene matches. The germline V gene has CDR1 SGHRS and CDR2 YFSETQ. The CDR3 sequence is CASSTYRTGELVAGYTF. CDR3 DNA sequence: TGCGCCAGCAGCACATACAGGACAGGCGAGCTAGTGGCTGGCTACACCTTC.

J is TRBJ1-1 and V is TRBV7-2; perhaps TRBD1 as D (6 bases). CDR3 size: 13 residues. Germline V gene data show CDR1 as SGHTA and CDR2 as FQGNSA. Trimming took 7 bases from V and 6 from J, leaving 15 bases between them. The CDR3 DNA reads as TGTGCCAGCAAACCGCTTAGACAGGCTGAAGCTTTCTTT. This sequence encodes CASKPLRQAEAFF.

This chain joins TRBV4-2 and TRBJ2-5, with 15 bases aligning to TRBD2. CDR3 length: 16 amino acids. V dropped 4 bases and J dropped 4; count of bases not matched to a gene: 4. Per the germline V gene, CDR1 is LGHNA and CDR2 is YNFKEQ. CDR3 region: CASSPGLAGGGETQYF. DNA of the CDR3: TGTGCCAGCAGCCCGGGACTAGCGGGGGGCGGAGAGACCCAGTACTTC.

This clone appeared a single time. This chain connects TRBV29-1 to TRBJ1-2; TRBD1 matches 9 bases. Trimming removed 0 bases from V and 7 bases from J; junction bases left unmatched: 12. Germline CDR1 reads SQVTM; CDR2 reads ANQGSEA. The CDR3 length is 16 residues. In DNA form, the CDR3 reads TGCAGCGTTGAAGAAGGGTACCGGGACAGGGTTTCTGGCTACACCTTC. Translating gives CSVEEGYRDRVSGYTF.

J is TRBJ2-2 and V is TRBV6-5; D is ambiguous. Per germline, CDR1 MNHEY and CDR2 SVGAGI. The CDR3 contains 13 residues. Deletions cut 6 bases from V and 1 base from J, with 6 bases between. CDR3 bases: TGTGCCAGCAGGGAGATGAACACCGGGGAGCTGTTTTTT. As protein: CASREMNTGELFF.

The chain carries TRBV15 and TRBJ2-2; a weak D match, TRBD2 (6 bases). This CDR3 is 14 amino acids long. CDR1 LNHNV and CDR2 YYDKDF come from the germline V gene (reference sequence). The V gene lost 4 bases and the J gene lost 7 bases, with 13 bases spanning the gap. The DNA for the CDR3 is TGTGCCACCAGCATAGGGCGGGAAATCGGGGAGCTGTTTTTT. Protein sequence: CATSIGREIGELFF.

The chain couples TRBV6-1 to TRBJ2-3, with TRBD2 matching 8 bases. V shed 0 bases and J 4 bases; nucleotides not matched to a gene: 9. This CDR3 region has 17 residues. Germline V CDR1 and CDR2: MNHNS, SASEGT. The DNA of the CDR3 is TGTGCCAGCAGTGAAGCCCCAGCGGGGGCCAGTGCAGATACGCAGTATTTT. It yields the protein CASSEAPAGASADTQYF.

The rearrangement joins TRBV18 to TRBJ1-1; TRBD1 agrees at 8 bases. The CDR3 has 13 amino acids. Germline V gene sequence: CDR1 KGHSH, CDR2 LQKENI. Trimming removed 2 bases from V and 6 bases from J; junction bases left unmatched: 2. DNA for the CDR3: TGTGCCAGCTCACCAGGACAGGGAGCTGAAGCTTTCTTT. It encodes CASSPGQGAEAFF. Together with reference TRBV18 and TRBJ1-1, the CDR3 gives the full variable domain: NAGVMQNPRHLVRRRGQEARLRCSPMKGHSHVYWYRQLPEEGLKFMVYLQKENIIDESGMPKERFSAEFPKEGPSILRIQQVVRGDSAAYFCASSPGQGAEAFFGQGTRLTVV.

This clone was counted between two and nine times. The V call is TRBV5-1, the J call TRBJ1-1; perhaps TRBD1 as D (6 bases). The CDR3 totals 16 residues. The germline gives CDR1 SGHRS, CDR2 YFSETQ. The ends were cut back, 4 bases at V and 2 bases at J, with 18 bases in the middle. Written as DNA, the CDR3 is TGCGCCAGCAGCCCTAGGGGGGGCGAACCCAACACTGAAGCTTTCTTT. Protein sequence: CASSPRGGEPNTEAFF.

V gene TRBV2 combines with J gene TRBJ1-2; weak D call: TRBD1 (5 bases). Germline V lookup: CDR1 SNHLY, CDR2 FYNNEI. Trimming shortened V by 5 bases and J by 4 bases, and 11 bases separated the two germline ends. This CDR3 region has 13 residues. The CDR3 bases are TGTGCCAGCAGTACGACAGTCAGCTATGGCTACACCTTC. Residues: CASSTTVSYGYTF. The full variable domain, in which reference TRBV2 and TRBJ1-2 provide the parts outside the CDR3, is EPEVTQTPSHQVTQMGQEVILRCVPISNHLYFYWYRQILGQKVEFLVSFYNNEISEKSEIFDDQFSVERPDGSNFTLKIRSTKLEDSAMYFCASSTTVSYGYTFGSGTRLTVV.

With respect to this clone: The same CDR3 also results from other DNA sequences found in this sample. This chain links TRBV20-1 with TRBJ2-1, with D possibly TRBD2 on 5 matching bases. The CDR3 consists of 10 residues. From germline, CDR1 is DFQATT and CDR2 SNEGSKA (reference sequence). Trimming stripped 5 bases from V and 10 bases from J, with 9 bases between. CDR3 sequence reads: CSAGLSEQFF. CDR3 coding DNA: TGCAGTGCTGGACTGTCCGAGCAGTTCTTC.

The chain joins TRBV28 to TRBJ1-2, with TRBD1 matching 7 bases. Trimming at V came to 4 bases and at J to 3 bases, leaving 8 bases not matched to a gene. The CDR3 covers 15 residues. The germline CDR1 and CDR2 sequences are MDHEN and SYDVKM. Here the CDR3 reads CASSWARGLDYGYTF. CDR3 in DNA: TGTGCCAGCAGTTGGGCAAGGGGGCTGGACTATGGCTACACCTTC.

This clone was recorded a few times. The chain is built from TRBV5-6 and TRBJ1-3; tentative D call: TRBD1 (6 bases). The CDR3 is 14 residues long. Germline CDR1 and CDR2: SGHDT and YYEEEE. The V and J ends lost 2 bases and 0 bases respectively, with 6 bases between them. For the CDR3, the DNA is TGTGCCAGCAGCTTACAGGGCTCTGGAAACACCATATATTTT. Translating it yields CASSLQGSGNTIYF.

This sequence joins TRBV11-2 and TRBJ2-7; D is uncertain. This CDR3 is 14 amino acids long. V shed 1 base and J shed 1 base, with 8 bases lying between them. Germline V CDR1 and CDR2: SGHAT, FQNNGV. The CDR3 region is CASSLGLGSYEQYV. The CDR3 nucleotides read TGTGCCAGCAGCTTAGGACTGGGTTCCTACGAGCAGTACGTC.

This sequence joins TRBV2 and TRBJ2-5; 14 bases align to TRBD2. The CDR3 extends over 16 amino acids. The germline CDR1 and CDR2 sequences are SNHLY and FYNNEI. J gave up 2 bases and V 10 bases, and 9 bases lay outside the gene matches. The CDR3: CATRLAGGGLQETQYF. The CDR3 DNA reads TGTGCCACCAGACTAGCGGGGGGGGGATTACAAGAGACCCAGTACTTC.

As DNA, the CDR3 is TGTGCCAGCAGCTCCCGCGGCGGGGTTGGGGCGAGGAATGAGCAGTTCTTC. Amino acids: CASSSRGGVGARNEQFF. The V gene is TRBV28, the J gene TRBJ2-1; tentative D call: TRBD2 (6 bases). Germline V lookup: CDR1 MDHEN, CDR2 SYDVKM. The CDR3 is 17 amino acids. The V end lost 6 bases, the J end lost 7 bases, and 25 bases lay between the germline ends.

This clone was observed a handful of times. V gene TRBV5-6 combines with J gene TRBJ1-6, with 10 bases aligning to TRBD1. CDR3 length equals 14 residues. Germline V gene lookup returns CDR1 SGHDT and CDR2 YYEEEE. The V and J ends lost 8 bases and 9 bases, in that order; junction bases with no gene match: 8. In DNA, the CDR3 is TGTGCCAGTGGCCGGGACAGGGGTGGTTCACCCCTCCACTTT. This gives the protein CASGRDRGGSPLHF. Full variable domain (outside the CDR3, taken from reference TRBV5-6 and TRBJ1-6): DAGVTQSPTHLIKTRGQQVTLRCSPKSGHDTVSWYQQALGQGPQFIFQYYEEEERQRGNFPDRFSGHQFPNYSSELNVNALLLGDSALYLCASGRDRGGSPLHFGNGTRLTVT.

CDR3 protein: CASSLVLRYNSPLHF. The CDR3 nucleotides read TGTGCCAGCAGCTTAGTACTTCGGTATAATTCACCCCTCCACTTT. This chain connects TRBV7-2 to TRBJ1-6, with D unresolved. CDR1 SGHTA and CDR2 FQGNSA come from the germline V gene. This CDR3 is 15 amino acids long. V was cut by 1 base and J by 4 bases, with 8 bases left in between.

In its sample, this clone was seen a few times. The J gene is TRBJ2-7, the V gene TRBV6-1; D is perhaps TRBD2 (6 bases). The CDR3 is 12 amino acids. Germline CDR1 MNHNS, CDR2 SASEGT. Trimming took off 3 bases at V and 9 bases at J, with 12 bases between the two ends. The CDR3 spells CASSEGTYGQYV. The CDR3 DNA follows: TGTGCCAGCAGTGAGGGGACTTATGGGCAGTACGTC.

This clone was observed a few times. This sequence joins TRBV6-1 and TRBJ1-2; D is unclear. From germline, CDR1 is MNHNS and CDR2 SASEGT. Trimming removed 5 bases at V and 0 bases at J, with 13 bases between. The CDR3 runs to 15 residues. For the CDR3, the DNA is TGTGCCAGCAGTCTCTCTGCGGCAGCTAACTATGGCTACACCTTC. Its protein is CASSLSAAANYGYTF.

V usage is TRBV10-3 and J usage is TRBJ1-2, with D possibly matching TRBD1 (5 bases). Trimming cost V 2 bases and J 1 base, with 11 bases left between them. CDR3 size: 15 residues. Germline lookup yields CDR1 ENHRY and CDR2 SYGVKD. The CDR3 DNA follows: TGTGCCATCAGTGAGGGGCCGACAGTTAACTATGGCTACACCTTC. Its translation is CAISEGPTVNYGYTF.

The chain uses TRBV29-1 and TRBJ2-5, with 11 bases lining up with TRBD1. This CDR3 is built from 14 residues. Looked up from germline, CDR1 is SQVTM and CDR2 is ANQGSEA. J gave up 5 bases and V 7 bases, and 9 bases lay outside the gene matches. This chain's CDR3 is CSARDRGNEETQYF. The CDR3 nucleotides read TGCAGCGCAAGGGACAGGGGGAATGAGGAGACCCAGTACTTC. Drawing the rest from reference TRBV29-1 and TRBJ2-5, the complete variable domain is SAVISQKPSRDICQRGTSLTIQCQVDSQVTMMFWYRQQPGQSLTLIATANQGSEATYESGFVIDKFPISRPNLTFSTLTVSNMSPEDSSIYLCSARDRGNEETQYFGPGTRLLVL.

V is TRBV28 and J is TRBJ1-4; no clear D. The CDR3 extends over 13 amino acids. V lost 1 base to trimming and J lost 6 bases, with 6 bases between them. Germline loops: CDR1 MDHEN, CDR2 SYDVKM. DNA of the CDR3: TGTGCCAGCAGTTTATCCCGGGATGAAAAACTGTTTTTT. Translation: CASSLSRDEKLFF.

The genes are TRBV20-1 and TRBJ2-5; 8 nucleotides align to TRBD1. The ends lost 6 bases at V and 5 bases at J; junction bases unmatched: 2. The CDR3 contains 11 residues. Germline V CDR1 and CDR2: DFQATT, SNEGSKA (reference sequence). Here the CDR3 reads CSARQGETQYF. Here the CDR3 DNA reads TGCAGTGCCCGACAGGGGGAGACCCAGTACTTC.

The V gene is TRBV30, the J gene TRBJ2-6, with 9 bases that match TRBD1. Unmatched junction bases numbered 9, after V lost 0 bases and J lost 9 bases. There are 16 residues in the CDR3. Germline loops: CDR1 GTSNPN, CDR2 SVGIG (reference sequence). CDR3 residues: CAWSVTGGATVNVLTF. Written as DNA, the CDR3 is TGTGCCTGGAGTGTTACAGGGGGCGCTACGGTCAACGTCCTGACTTTC.

V usage is TRBV15 and J usage is TRBJ1-4; perhaps TRBD1 as D (5 bases). This CDR3 is built from 14 residues. Germline V gene lookup returns CDR1 LNHNV and CDR2 YYDKDF (reference sequence). The V end was cut by 5 bases, the J end by 7 bases, with 14 bases between. The CDR3 region is CATSPRTMGEKLFF. CDR3 coding DNA: TGTGCCACCAGCCCCCGGACAATGGGTGAAAAACTGTTTTTT.